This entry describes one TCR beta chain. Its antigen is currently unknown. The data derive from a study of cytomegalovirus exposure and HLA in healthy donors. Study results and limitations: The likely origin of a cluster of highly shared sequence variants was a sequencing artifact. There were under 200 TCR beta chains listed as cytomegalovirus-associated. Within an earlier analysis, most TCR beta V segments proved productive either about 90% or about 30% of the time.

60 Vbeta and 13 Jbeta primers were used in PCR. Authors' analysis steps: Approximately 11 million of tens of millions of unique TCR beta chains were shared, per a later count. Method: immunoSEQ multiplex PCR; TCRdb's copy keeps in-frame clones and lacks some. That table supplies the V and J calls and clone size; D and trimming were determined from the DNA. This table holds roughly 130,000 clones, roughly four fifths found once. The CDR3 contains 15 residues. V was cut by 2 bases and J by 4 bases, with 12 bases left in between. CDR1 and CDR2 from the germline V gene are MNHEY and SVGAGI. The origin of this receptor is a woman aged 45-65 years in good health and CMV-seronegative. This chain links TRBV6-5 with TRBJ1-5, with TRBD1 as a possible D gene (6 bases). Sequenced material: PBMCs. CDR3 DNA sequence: TGTGCCAGCAGTTACCAGGGGTATGATAATCAGCCCCAGCATTTT. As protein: CASSYQGYDNQPQHF.